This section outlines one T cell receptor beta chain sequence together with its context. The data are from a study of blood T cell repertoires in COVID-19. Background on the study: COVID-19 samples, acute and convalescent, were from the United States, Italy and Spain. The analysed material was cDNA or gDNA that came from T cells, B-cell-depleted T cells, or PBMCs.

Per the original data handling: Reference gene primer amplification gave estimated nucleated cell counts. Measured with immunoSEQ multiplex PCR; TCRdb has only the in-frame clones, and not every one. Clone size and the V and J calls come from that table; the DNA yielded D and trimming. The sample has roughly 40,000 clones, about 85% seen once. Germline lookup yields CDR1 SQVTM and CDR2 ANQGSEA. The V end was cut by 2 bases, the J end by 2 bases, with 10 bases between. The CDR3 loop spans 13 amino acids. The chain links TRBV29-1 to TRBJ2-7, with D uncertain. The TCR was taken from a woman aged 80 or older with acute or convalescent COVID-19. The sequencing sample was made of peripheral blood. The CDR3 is CSVETDPPYEQYF. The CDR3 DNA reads TGCAGCGTTGAAACAGACCCACCCTACGAGCAGTACTTC.